This passage covers 13 T cell receptor beta chains from one sample sequenced in a study of OX40 agonist ivuxolimab in advanced cancers. The library was obtained by the immunoSEQ multiplex PCR assay. In its TCRdb copy, this immuneACCESS table keeps in-frame sequences only and misses some clones. Where compared with another copy, unresolved V genes explain less than half of these, and the others have no known cause. The sample has 30,000 or so clones on record, 85% to 90% of them singletons. The ten most abundant clones make up about 21% of the sample. Here the sequenced sample was CD4+ or CD8+ T cells sorted from blood, taken in a trial of the OX40 agonist ivuxolimab. The receptors here all came from an adult with an advanced solid tumor such as melanoma, head and neck, liver or kidney cancer.

The rearrangement uses TRBV28 and TRBJ2-4; D perhaps matches TRBD2 (5 bases). The germline V gene has CDR1 MDHEN and CDR2 SYDVKM. This CDR3 region has 12 residues. The V and J ends lost 2 bases and 8 bases respectively, with 7 bases between them. The DNA for the CDR3 is TGTGCCAGCAGTTTAACTAGAGACATTCAGTACTTC. It specifies CASSLTRDIQYF.

The genes are TRBV28 and TRBJ1-2; 9 bases line up with TRBD1. Looked up from germline, CDR1 is MDHEN and CDR2 is SYDVKM. CDR3 length equals 14 residues. The V segment lost 8 bases and the J segment 3 bases; nucleotides outside the gene matches: 7. This CDR3 reads CASFLDRGDYGYTF. The CDR3 coding sequence is TGTGCCAGCTTCCTTGACAGGGGGGACTATGGCTACACCTTC.

This clone was counted once. This chain joins TRBV7-9 and TRBJ2-4, with D perhaps assigned TRBD1 or TRBD2 (6 bases each). V was trimmed by 5 bases and J by 9 bases, leaving 17 bases between them. CDR1 SEHNR and CDR2 FQNEAQ come from the germline V gene (reference sequence). This CDR3 contains 14 residues. CDR3 amino acids: CASSPGSQGGIQYF. DNA of the CDR3: TGTGCCAGCAGCCCGGGATCACAGGGAGGCATTCAGTACTTC.

The rearrangement joins TRBV2 to TRBJ1-2, with 10 bases aligning to TRBD1. V dropped 10 bases and J dropped 6; count of bases not matched to a gene: 8. The germline V gene encodes CDR1 SNHLY and CDR2 FYNNEI. This CDR3 comprises 13 residues. The CDR3 protein is CATPGTGDDGYTF. In DNA form, the CDR3 reads TGTGCCACCCCTGGGACAGGGGACGATGGCTACACCTTC.

V gene TRBV11-2 combines with J gene TRBJ2-6; D remains unclear. CDR1 is SGHAT and CDR2 is FQNNGV in the germline V gene. The CDR3 is made up of 15 amino acids. V shed 5 bases and J shed 4 bases, with 12 bases lying between them. This CDR3 is CASSPDVRGANVLTF. The DNA of the CDR3 is TGTGCCAGCAGCCCCGACGTGCGCGGGGCCAACGTCCTGACTTTC.

This clone was seen more than once but under ten times. This chain joins TRBV29-1 and TRBJ2-1; 11 nucleotides match TRBD1. CDR1 and CDR2 from the germline V gene are SQVTM and ANQGSEA. The junction had 2 bases not matched to a gene; V was cut back by 4 bases and J by 0 bases. The CDR3 sequence is 15 residues long. This CDR3 is CSVGGTGGSYNEQFF. The CDR3 nucleotides are TGCAGCGTTGGCGGGACAGGGGGCTCCTACAATGAGCAGTTCTTC.

This clone was found once. V usage is TRBV4-1 and J usage is TRBJ2-5; 7 bases are a match to TRBD2. Germline CDR1 and CDR2: MGHRA and YSYEKL. There are 14 residues in the CDR3. Trimming removed 4 bases from V and 5 bases from J; junction bases left unmatched: 7. In DNA form, the CDR3 reads TGCGCCAGCAGCCTCCTCCCCGGGGGGGAGACCCAGTACTTC. This encodes CASSLLPGGETQYF.

In regard to this clone: The junction departs from germline at one end; a sequencing error may be responsible. This rearrangement joins TRBV27 to TRBJ2-1; D gene unclear. Per germline, CDR1 MNHEY and CDR2 SMNVEV (reference sequence). The CDR3 has 14 residues. The CDR3 DNA is TGTGCCAGCAGTTGGGTCAGTACAGCCACGGTCAGGCTCTTC. Translating gives CASSWVSTATVRLF.

The V gene is TRBV13, the J gene TRBJ2-1, with 9 positions matching TRBD2. Germline V lookup: CDR1 PRHDT, CDR2 FYEKMQ (reference sequence). V gave up 6 bases and J gave up 9 bases; unmatched junction bases: 12. The CDR3 has 15 residues. For the CDR3, the DNA is TGTGCCAGCAGTCTTCTTAGCGGGAGAGATGGTGAGCAGTTCTTC. It codes for CASSLLSGRDGEQFF.

This chain uses TRBV5-1 with TRBJ1-2, with D possibly matching TRBD1 (5 bases). The germline V gene has CDR1 SGHRS and CDR2 YFSETQ. CDR3 length: 13 amino acids. Trimming took off 7 bases at V and 0 bases at J, with 10 bases between the two ends. CDR3 bases: TGCGCCAGCTGGGGGGAAACTAACTATGGCTACACCTTC. Translating gives CASWGETNYGYTF. Complete variable domain (other parts from reference TRBV5-1 and TRBJ1-2): KAGVTQTPRYLIKTRGQQVTLSCSPISGHRSVSWYQQTPGQGLQFLFEYFSETQRNKGNFPGRFSGRQFSNSRSEMNVSTLELGDSALYLCASWGETNYGYTFGSGTRLTVV.

This chain links TRBV4-2 with TRBJ2-5; the D gene is possibly TRBD1 (5 bases). Germline assignment: CDR1 LGHNA and CDR2 YNFKEQ. Trimming removed 0 bases from V and 4 bases from J, with 15 bases in between. This CDR3 has 16 residues. The CDR3 nucleotides are TGTGCCAGCAGCCAAGATCGCAAGGGGCTAGGAGAGACCCAGTACTTC. The encoded protein is CASSQDRKGLGETQYF.

V gene TRBV29-1 combines with J gene TRBJ2-7, with 7 bases lining up with TRBD1. There are 13 residues in the CDR3. Germline values: CDR1 SQVTM, CDR2 ANQGSEA. The V gene end was trimmed by 2 bases and the J gene end by 6 bases; junction bases not matched to a gene: 7. In DNA form, the CDR3 reads TGCAGCGTTGAAATGGGACAGTTCCTCGAGCAGTACTTC. Translated, it gives CSVEMGQFLEQYF.

The rearrangement links TRBV5-1 to TRBJ2-3; 10 bases are a match to TRBD2. CDR1 is SGHRS and CDR2 is YFSETQ in the germline V gene. J was trimmed by 0 bases and V by 0 bases; bases with no gene match: 10. This CDR3 contains 19 residues. In DNA form, the CDR3 reads TGCGCCAGCAGCTTGGGGGCGGTAGCGGGAGGCCTCAGCACAGATACGCAGTATTTT. Translating gives CASSLGAVAGGLSTDTQYF.